The T cell receptor (beta chain) under discussion was sequenced for a study of OX40 agonist ivuxolimab in advanced cancers. The assay was immunoSEQ multiplex PCR, and TCRdb's table has in-frame clones only and misses some. Of 75,000 to 95,000 clones in the sample, about 90% were seen once. CDR3 size: 16 residues. Germline V gene data show CDR1 as MNHEY and CDR2 as SVGAGI. V was pared by 2 bases and J by 4 bases, with 15 bases between. Study results and caveats: Nonresponders, in some cases, also had low normalized T-cell clonal expansion.

Note on this clone: Its antigen is currently unknown.

The chain combines TRBV6-5 with TRBJ2-1; either TRBD1 or TRBD2 may fit D (6 bases each). The sequencing here drew on CD4+ or CD8+ T cells sorted from blood, taken in a trial of the OX40 agonist ivuxolimab. The source of this sequence is an adult with an advanced solid tumor such as melanoma, head and neck, liver or kidney cancer. The CDR3 nucleotides read TGTGCCAGCAGTTACGAAATTGGCGGGACATACAATGAGCAGTTCTTC. This translates into CASSYEIGGTYNEQFF.